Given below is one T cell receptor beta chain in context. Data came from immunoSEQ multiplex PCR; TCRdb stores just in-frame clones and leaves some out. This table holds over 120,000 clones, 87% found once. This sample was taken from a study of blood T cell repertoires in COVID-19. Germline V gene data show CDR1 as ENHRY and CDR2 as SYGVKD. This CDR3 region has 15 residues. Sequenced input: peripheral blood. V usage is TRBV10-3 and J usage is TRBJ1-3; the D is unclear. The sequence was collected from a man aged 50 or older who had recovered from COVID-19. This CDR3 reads CAAFVRRFSGNTIYF. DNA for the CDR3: TGTGCAGCTTTTGTTAGAAGATTCTCTGGAAACACCATATATTTT.